These 6 T cell receptor beta chains share one sample of origin, sequenced in a study of cytomegalovirus exposure and HLA in healthy donors. PCR was performed using 60 Vbeta and 13 Jbeta primers. This table comes from immunoSEQ multiplex PCR, and its TCRdb copy is limited to in-frame clones, with some not included. The sample yields about 120,000 clones, less than 65% seen once. Sequencing was performed on PBMCs. Source of these receptors: a man aged 40-49 years in good health and CMV-seropositive.

This clone occurred once. J is TRBJ2-5 and V is TRBV27; 8 nucleotides line up with TRBD2. From germline, CDR1 is MNHEY and CDR2 SMNVEV (reference sequence). The length of the CDR3 is 17 residues. V was pared by 3 bases and J by 0 bases, with 9 bases of the junction left unmatched. The CDR3 reads CASSFPVTSGNQETQYF. The CDR3 coding sequence is TGTGCCAGCAGTTTCCCCGTTACTAGCGGCAACCAAGAGACCCAGTACTTC.

Remarks on this clone: The junction does not match germline at one end; this may be a read error. The chain has TRBV2 and TRBJ1-2; D is ambiguous. There are 15 residues in the CDR3. Germline assignment: CDR1 SNHLY and CDR2 FYNNEI. The CDR3 nucleotides read TGTGCCAGCAGTGAAGAGGCCCGGCAGGTCTATGGCTACCCCTTC. Its protein product is CASSEEARQVYGYPF. Full variable domain (missing parts from reference TRBV2 and TRBJ1-2): EPEVTQTPSHQVTQMGQEVILRCVPISNHLYFYWYRQILGQKVEFLVSFYNNEISEKSEIFDDQFSVERPDGSNFTLKIRSTKLEDSAMYFCASSEEARQVYGYPFGSGTRLTVV.

The V gene is TRBV5-6, the J gene TRBJ1-1; the D is unclear. There are 13 residues in the CDR3. Trimming removed 0 bases at V and 4 bases at J, with 7 bases between. CDR1 is SGHDT and CDR2 is YYEEEE in the germline V gene. The CDR3 sequence is CASSLDVRTEAFF. The CDR3 DNA follows: TGTGCCAGCAGCTTGGATGTGCGCACTGAAGCTTTCTTT.

J is TRBJ1-5 and V is TRBV7-9, with 9 bases aligning to TRBD1. V shed 6 bases and J 7 bases; nucleotides not matched to a gene: 7. The CDR3 extends over 14 amino acids. From germline, CDR1 is SEHNR and CDR2 FQNEAQ (reference sequence). The CDR3 protein is CASSTGGGWQPQHF. CDR3 DNA sequence: TGTGCCAGCAGTACAGGGGGCGGTTGGCAGCCCCAGCATTTT.

This clone occurred a few times. The gene calls are TRBV11-2 and TRBJ2-5, with 9 nucleotides matching TRBD2. This CDR3 spans 16 amino acids. Germline V CDR1 and CDR2: SGHAT, FQNNGV. V shed 2 bases, J shed 2 bases, and the junction held 6 bases outside the gene matches. The CDR3 loop reads CASSLPAGGIQETQYF. CDR3 DNA: TGTGCCAGCAGCTTACCAGCGGGGGGAATTCAAGAGACCCAGTACTTC.

The rearrangement uses TRBV10-3 and TRBJ2-6, with 9 nucleotides matching TRBD1. The germline V gene encodes CDR1 ENHRY and CDR2 SYGVKD. The CDR3 has 18 residues. Germline trimming cut 4 bases from V and 0 bases from J; bases unmatched to any gene: 7. The CDR3 nucleotides are TGTGCCATCAGTGGGACAGGGGTGGGGGACTCTGGGGCCAACGTCCTGACTTTC. It encodes CAISGTGVGDSGANVLTF.